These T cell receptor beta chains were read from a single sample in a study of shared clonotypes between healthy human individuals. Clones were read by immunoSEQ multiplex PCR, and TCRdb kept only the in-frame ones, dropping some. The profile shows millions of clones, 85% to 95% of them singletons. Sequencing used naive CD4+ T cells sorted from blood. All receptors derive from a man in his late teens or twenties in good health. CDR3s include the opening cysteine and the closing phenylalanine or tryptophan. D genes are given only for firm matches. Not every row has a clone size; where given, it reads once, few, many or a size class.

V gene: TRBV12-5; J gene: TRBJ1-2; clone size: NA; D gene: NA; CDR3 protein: CASGLAGFGYGYTF; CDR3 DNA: TGTGCTAGTGGTTTGGCCGGGTTCGGCTATGGCTACACCTTC
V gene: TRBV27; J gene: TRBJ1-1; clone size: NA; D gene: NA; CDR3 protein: CASSPRLFTEAFF; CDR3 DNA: TGTGCCAGCAGTCCTCGGTTGTTCACTGAAGCTTTCTTT
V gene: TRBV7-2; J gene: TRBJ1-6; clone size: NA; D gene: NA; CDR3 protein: CASSLISNNSPLHF; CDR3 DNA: TGTGCCAGCAGCTTAATCTCTAATAATTCACCCCTCCACTTT
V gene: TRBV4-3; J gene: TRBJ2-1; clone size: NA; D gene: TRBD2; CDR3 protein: CASSQGLGYNEQFF; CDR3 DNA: TGCGCCAGCAGCCAGGGACTAGGGTACAATGAGCAGTTCTTC
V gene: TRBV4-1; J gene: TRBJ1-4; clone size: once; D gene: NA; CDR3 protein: CASSPLRRVNEKLFF; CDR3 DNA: TGCGCCAGCAGCCCCCTACGGCGAGTTAATGAAAAACTGTTTTTT
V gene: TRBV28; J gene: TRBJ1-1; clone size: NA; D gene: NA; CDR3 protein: CASVGDMNTEAFF; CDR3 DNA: TGTGCCAGCGTGGGGGATATGAACACTGAAGCTTTCTTT
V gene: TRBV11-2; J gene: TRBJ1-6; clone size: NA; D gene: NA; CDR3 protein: CASSLAGVVNSPLHF; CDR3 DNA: TGTGCCAGCAGCTTAGCTGGAGTAGTTAATTCACCCCTCCACTTT
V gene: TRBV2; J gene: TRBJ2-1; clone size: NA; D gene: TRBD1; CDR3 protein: CASSGRTGVYNEQFF; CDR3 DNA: TGTGCCAGCAGTGGAAGGACAGGGGTCTACAATGAGCAGTTCTTC
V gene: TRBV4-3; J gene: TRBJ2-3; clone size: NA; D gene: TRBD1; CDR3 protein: CASSQDRTGWGTDTQYF; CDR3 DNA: TGCGCCAGCAGCCAAGATCGGACAGGGTGGGGCACAGATACGCAGTATTTT
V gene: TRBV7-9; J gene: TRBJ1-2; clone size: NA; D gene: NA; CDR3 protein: CASSLGGDYGYTF; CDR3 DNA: TGTGCCAGCAGCTTAGGAGGGGACTATGGCTACACCTTC
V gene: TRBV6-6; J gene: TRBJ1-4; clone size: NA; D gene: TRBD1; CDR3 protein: CASSYTDRVGWKLFF; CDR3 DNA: TGTGCCAGCAGTTACACCGACAGGGTAGGCTGGAAACTGTTTTTT
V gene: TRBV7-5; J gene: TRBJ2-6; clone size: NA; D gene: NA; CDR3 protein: CARADRSSGANVLTF; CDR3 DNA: TGTGCCAGAGCGGACAGGTCCTCAGGGGCCAACGTCCTGACTTTC
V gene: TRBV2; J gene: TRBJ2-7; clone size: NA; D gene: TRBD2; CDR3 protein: CASRQGREGREQYF; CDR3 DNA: TGTGCCAGCAGACAGGGGCGGGAGGGCCGCGAGCAGTACTTC
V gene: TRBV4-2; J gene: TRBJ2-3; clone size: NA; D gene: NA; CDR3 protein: CASSQEGGSTDTQYF; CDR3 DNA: TGTGCCAGCAGCCAAGAGGGCGGGAGCACAGATACGCAGTATTTT
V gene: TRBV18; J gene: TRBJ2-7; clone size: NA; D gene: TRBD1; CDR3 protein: CASSLGTVSYEQYF; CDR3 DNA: TGTGCCAGCTCATTAGGGACAGTCTCCTACGAGCAGTACTTC
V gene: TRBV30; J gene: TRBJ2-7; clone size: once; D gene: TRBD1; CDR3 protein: CAWRPLSTGVSEQYF; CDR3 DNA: TGTGCCTGGAGGCCCCTATCGACAGGGGTTAGCGAGCAGTACTTC
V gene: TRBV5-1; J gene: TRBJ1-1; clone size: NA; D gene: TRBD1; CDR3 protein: CASSLMPGQGYTEAFF; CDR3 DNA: TGCGCCAGCAGCCTTATGCCGGGACAGGGTTATACTGAAGCTTTCTTT
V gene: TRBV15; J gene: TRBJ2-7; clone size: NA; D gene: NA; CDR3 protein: CATSRGGDSYEQYF; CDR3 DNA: TGTGCCACCAGCAGAGGAGGGGACTCCTACGAGCAGTACTTC
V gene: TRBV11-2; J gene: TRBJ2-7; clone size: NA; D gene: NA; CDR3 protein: CASTKLAGYYEQYF; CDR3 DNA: TGTGCCAGCACTAAACTGGCTGGATACTACGAGCAGTACTTC
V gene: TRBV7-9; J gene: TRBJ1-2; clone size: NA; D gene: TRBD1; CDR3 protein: CASSWTGSNYGYTF; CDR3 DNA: TGTGCCAGCAGCTGGACAGGGTCTAACTATGGCTACACCTTC
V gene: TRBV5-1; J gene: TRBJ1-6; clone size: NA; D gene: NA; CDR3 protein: CASSLALGGDSPLHF; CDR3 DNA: TGCGCCAGCAGCTTGGCCCTCGGGGGGGACTCACCCCTCCACTTT
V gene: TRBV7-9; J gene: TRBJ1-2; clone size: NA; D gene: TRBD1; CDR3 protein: CASSESGQGRGYTF; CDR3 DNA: TGTGCCAGCAGCGAATCGGGACAGGGCCGTGGCTACACCTTC
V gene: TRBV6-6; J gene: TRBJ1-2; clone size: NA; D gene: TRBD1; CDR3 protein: CASSLGTDKGYTF; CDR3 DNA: TGTGCCAGCAGTCTCGGGACAGACAAGGGCTACACCTTC